Below are 30 T cell receptor beta chains sequenced from a single sample in a study of blood T cells in healthy people across ages. A second PCR of about 7 to 12 cycles used a sample-barcoded 5' primer and a J-beta primer mix. TCRdb called the 5' RACE reads again in MiXCR, with one record for every CDR3 protein. The sample gives fewer than 750,000 distinct CDR3 sequences, roughly 48% of which show up once; 20% to 25% is in the top ten. Input material: blood. Receptors originate from a man at least 80 years old in good health.

The chain uses TRBV5-1 and TRBJ1-6; D call uncertain. V lost 1 base and J 7 bases, leaving 9 bases between the germline ends. Germline V gene sequence: CDR1 SGHRS, CDR2 YFSETQ. This CDR3 has 14 amino acids. The CDR3 coding sequence is TGCGCCAGCAGCTTGTGGCAGGAGAATTCACCCCTCCACTTT. Translated: CASSLWQENSPLHF.

The chain employs TRBV10-1 and TRBJ2-1; 14 bases are a match to TRBD2. The CDR3 spans 16 residues. With V trimmed by 4 bases and J by 7 bases, 6 bases remained unmatched. The germline V gene encodes CDR1 WNHNN and CDR2 SYGVQD (reference sequence). The CDR3 sequence is CASSGGLAGAKNEQFF. Here the CDR3 DNA reads TGCGCCAGCAGTGGGGGACTAGCGGGGGCTAAAAATGAGCAGTTCTTC.

The rearrangement uses TRBV7-9 and TRBJ2-7, with a tentative D call TRBD2 (5 bases). Trimming removed 5 bases from V and 3 bases from J, with 11 bases in between. CDR3 size: 13 residues. Germline CDR1 is SEHNR and CDR2 is FQNEAQ (reference sequence). CDR3: CASSRRENYEQYF. As DNA, the CDR3 is TGTGCCAGCAGCCGTAGGGAGAACTACGAGCAGTACTTC.

The gene calls are TRBV29-1 and TRBJ1-1; D remains ambiguous. The CDR3 is 12 amino acids. Trimming stripped 1 base from V and 6 bases from J, with 9 bases between. Looked up from germline, CDR1 is SQVTM and CDR2 is ANQGSEA. In nucleotides, the CDR3 is TGCAGCGTTGAAGTAATGTCCTCTGAAGCTTTCTTT. Encoded protein: CSVEVMSSEAFF. Based on the CDR3 plus reference TRBV29-1 and TRBJ1-1, the full variable domain is SAVISQKPSRDICQRGTSLTIQCQVDSQVTMMFWYRQQPGQSLTLIATANQGSEATYESGFVIDKFPISRPNLTFSTLTVSNMSPEDSSIYLCSVEVMSSEAFFGQGTRLTVV.

CDR3 DNA sequence: TGTGCCAGCAGCTTAGTCTTGGCGCCCCGATGGTCCTACAATGAGCAGTTCTTC. Amino acids: CASSLVLAPRWSYNEQFF. The V call is TRBV7-2, the J call TRBJ2-1; D is unresolved. This CDR3 is built from 18 residues. Germline-derived CDR1 and CDR2 are SGHTA and FQGNSA. V was clipped by 1 base and J by 1 base, with 17 bases between them.

The chain recombines TRBV7-6 with TRBJ2-5; D possibly corresponds to TRBD2 (6 bases). The closer fit of TRBJ2-7 to the DNA end suggests the J call may be wrong. Germline values: CDR1 SGHVS, CDR2 FNYEAQ. This CDR3 is 15 amino acids long. The CDR3 protein is CASRQTDRAGYEQYF. The CDR3 DNA is TGTGCCAGCAGACAAACCGACAGAGCGGGCTACGAGCAGTACTTC.

The genes are TRBV3-1 and TRBJ1-1, with D uncertain. This CDR3 comprises 13 residues. The germline CDR1 and CDR2 sequences are LGHDT and YNNKEL (reference sequence). Trimming pared 0 bases from V and 6 bases from J, leaving 8 bases between. The DNA for the CDR3 is TGTGCCAGCAGCCAAGATGCATCGCCTGAAGCTTTCTTT. Translating it yields CASSQDASPEAFF.

The table lists this clonotype with a few counts. This chain connects TRBV12-3 or TRBV12-4 to TRBJ1-2; D unclear. V lost 4 bases, J lost 6 bases, and 12 bases lay in between. This CDR3 has 13 amino acids. CDR3 region: CASSSTVGNGYTF. The CDR3 region has the DNA TGTGCCAGCAGTTCCACGGTAGGGAATGGCTACACCTTC.

The rearrangement links TRBV7-8 to TRBJ1-4; TRBD1 agrees at 8 bases. Germline V gene sequence: CDR1 SGHVS, CDR2 FQNEAQ. The junction had 12 bases not matched to a gene; V was cut back by 4 bases and J by 2 bases. CDR3 length: 18 residues. This CDR3 reads CASSSRDQGANTNEKLFF. Written as DNA, the CDR3 is TGTGCCAGCAGCTCCCGCGATCAGGGGGCGAATACTAATGAAAAACTGTTTTTT.

This clonotype showed up just a few times. The CDR3 DNA is TGTGCCAGCAGCTTATGGCTAGCGTCAGATACGCAGTATTTT. Translated: CASSLWLASDTQYF. V and J are TRBV7-2 and TRBJ2-3; D might be TRBD2 (6 bases). The CDR3 is 14 residues long. CDR1 is SGHTA, CDR2 FQGNSA, per germline. Between the trimmed V and J ends, which lost 2 bases and 4 bases, there was a span of 10 bases.

This clonotype was recorded many times. The chain is built from TRBV6-5 and TRBJ1-1; D not certain. Germline V CDR1 and CDR2: MNHEY, SVGAGI. V was cut by 7 bases and J by 5 bases, with 8 bases left in between. The CDR3 runs 11 residues. The CDR3 region is CASNQGTEAFF. For the CDR3, the DNA is TGTGCCAGCAATCAAGGAACTGAAGCTTTCTTT.

This clonotype turned up a few times. The chain couples TRBV7-2 to TRBJ2-3, with D tentatively TRBD2 (6 bases). This CDR3 has 12 residues. Germline values: CDR1 SGHTA, CDR2 FQGNSA. V was pared by 3 bases and J by 10 bases, with 11 bases between. The CDR3 is CASSFFSGSQYF. The CDR3 bases are TGTGCCAGCAGCTTCTTTAGCGGCTCGCAGTATTTT.

This rearrangement joins TRBV9 to TRBJ1-2, with TRBD1 as a possible D gene (5 bases). The CDR3 spans 18 residues. Germline values: CDR1 SGDLS, CDR2 YYNGEE. V lost 4 bases, J lost 4 bases, and 26 bases lay in between. CDR3 in DNA: TGTGCCAGCAGCACCGACCTGGGGGACCCAAGGATGGGCTATGGCTACACCTTC. Residues: CASSTDLGDPRMGYGYTF.

V is TRBV4-3 and J is TRBJ2-1; D is tentatively TRBD1 or TRBD2 (6 bases each). The CDR3 is made up of 17 amino acids. Germline loops: CDR1 LGHNA, CDR2 YSLEER. V was pared by 4 bases and J by 6 bases, with 22 bases between. The CDR3 region has the DNA TGCGCCAGCAGCCCTAAAAAAAGGGGGGAACCCTTCAATGAGCAGTTCTTC. It is translated as CASSPKKRGEPFNEQFF.

Concerning this clonotype: This may come from a read error, since a much larger clone is one base off. CDR3 loop: CASRASGFPYEQYF. The CDR3, as DNA: TGTGCCAGCAGGGCTAGCGGGTTTCCCTACGAGCAGTACTTC. The gene calls are TRBV27 and TRBJ2-7; 8 bases align to TRBD2. The CDR3 consists of 14 residues. The germline V gene has CDR1 MNHEY and CDR2 SMNVEV (reference sequence). J was trimmed by 2 bases and V by 6 bases; bases with no gene match: 6.

This clonotype has just a few counts. The genes are TRBV29-1 and TRBJ2-3, with D maybe TRBD1 (5 bases). The germline V gene has CDR1 SQVTM and CDR2 ANQGSEA. Trimming removed 7 bases at V and 4 bases at J, with 6 bases between. The CDR3 totals 10 residues. DNA for the CDR3: TGCAGCGCAGGGCCAGATACGCAGTATTTT. The encoded protein is CSAGPDTQYF.

In this sample, this clonotype turned up a few times. The chain uses TRBV7-3 and TRBJ2-2; possible D gene TRBD2, 6 bases. The CDR3 runs to 13 residues. The V and J ends lost 4 bases and 5 bases respectively, with 8 bases between them. Germline V gives CDR1 SGHTA, CDR2 FQGTGA. The CDR3: CASSSLATGELFF. The CDR3 DNA follows: TGTGCCAGCAGCTCTCTAGCGACCGGGGAGCTGTTTTTT.

CDR3 nucleotide sequence: TGTGCCAGCAGGCTGGCGGGTTACGGCTACACCTTC. Translation gives CASRLAGYGYTF. The rearrangement joins TRBV5-4 to TRBJ1-2; no clear D gene. Germline V gives CDR1 SGHNT, CDR2 YYREEE (reference sequence). V gave up 5 bases and J gave up 8 bases, with 13 bases separating them. The CDR3 spans 12 residues.

This clonotype has more than one count but fewer than ten. This sequence joins TRBV7-9 and TRBJ2-1; no definite D call. Germline CDR1 is SEHNR and CDR2 is FQNEAQ (reference sequence). This CDR3 contains 12 residues. V shed 5 bases and J shed 8 bases, with 10 bases lying between them. CDR3 region: CASSRGLHEQFF. The CDR3 DNA follows: TGTGCCAGCAGCCGCGGTCTCCATGAGCAGTTCTTC.

In this sample, this clonotype turned up once. V is TRBV20-1 and J is TRBJ1-4; possible D gene TRBD1, 5 bases. The CDR3 contains 15 residues. From germline, CDR1 is DFQATT and CDR2 SNEGSKA (reference sequence). Between the trimmed V and J ends, which lost 2 bases and 2 bases, there was a span of 12 bases. In DNA form, the CDR3 reads TGCAGTGCTAGACAGGGTCGCCCGACTAATGAAAAACTGTTTTTT. Translated: CSARQGRPTNEKLFF.

The CDR3 sequence is CASSSRQSSGNTIYF. The CDR3 bases are TGTGCCAGCAGTTCCAGACAGAGCTCTGGAAACACCATATATTTT. The V call is TRBV28, the J call TRBJ1-3; tentative D call: TRBD1 (5 bases). The V gene lost 4 bases and the J gene lost 0 bases, with 10 bases spanning the gap. This CDR3 has 15 amino acids. The germline gives CDR1 MDHEN, CDR2 SYDVKM.

On this clonotype: A much larger clonotype is one base distant, so this may be a read error. The chain is built from TRBV6-5 and TRBJ2-3, with a possible D match to TRBD1 (6 bases). Germline CDR1 reads MNHEY; CDR2 reads SVGAGI. The CDR3 runs 14 residues. The CDR3 coding sequence is TGTGCCGGCAGTTTCGGACAGATCACAGATACGCAGTATTTT. It specifies CAGSFGQITDTQYF.

J is TRBJ1-6 and V is TRBV27; 7 bases line up with TRBD1. The J segment lost 0 bases and the V segment lost 6 bases, leaving 5 bases of the junction unmatched. The germline CDR1 and CDR2 sequences are MNHEY and SMNVEV (reference sequence). The CDR3 sequence is 16 residues long. The DNA of the CDR3 is TGTGCCAGCAGACCAGGGGGGAGCTCCTATAATTCACCCCTCCACTTT. Protein: CASRPGGSSYNSPLHF.

The chain carries TRBV4-2 and TRBJ2-5, with 11 bases matching TRBD2. The J call may be incorrect, as the DNA end agrees better with TRBJ2-7. This CDR3 is 15 amino acids long. Germline V CDR1 and CDR2: LGHNA, YNFKEQ. CDR3 coding DNA: TGTGCCAGCAGCCAAGCCGGGACTAGCGGCTACGAGCAGTACTTC. Amino acid sequence: CASSQAGTSGYEQYF.

There are a few counts of this clonotype. This chain joins TRBV5-1 and TRBJ1-1; 8 bases match TRBD1. From germline, CDR1 is SGHRS and CDR2 YFSETQ. CDR3 length equals 15 residues. V was pared by 4 bases and J by 3 bases, with 8 bases of the junction left unmatched. This CDR3 reads CASSATGGKDTEAFF. The CDR3, as DNA: TGCGCCAGCAGCGCCACAGGGGGTAAAGACACTGAAGCTTTCTTT.

This clonotype was observed many times. The chain combines TRBV11-2 with TRBJ2-1, with no clear D. Germline V gene data show CDR1 as SGHAT and CDR2 as FQNNGV. V lost 4 bases and J 8 bases, leaving 15 bases between the germline ends. This CDR3 comprises 14 residues. The CDR3 is CASSSLWQEDEQFF. In DNA form, the CDR3 reads TGTGCCAGCAGCTCCCTATGGCAGGAAGATGAGCAGTTCTTC.

The genes are TRBV21-1 and TRBJ2-5; TRBD1, the table's D call, was not compared with the DNA. TRBV21-1 is a documented pseudogene. This CDR3 contains 16 residues. The CDR3 sequence is CASSPKVPTFQETQYF. The CDR3 DNA follows: TGTGCCAGCAGCCCGAAGGTCCCGACTTTCCAAGAGACCCAGTACTTC.

The chain employs TRBV20-1 and TRBJ2-2; 9 positions match TRBD1. Germline V lookup: CDR1 DFQATT, CDR2 SNEGSKA (reference sequence). There are 16 residues in the CDR3. Trimming removed 5 bases from V and 6 bases from J; junction bases left unmatched: 13. The DNA for the CDR3 is TGCAGTGCTCCAAGACCGGGACAGGGATTAGCCGGGGAGCTGTTTTTT. Encoded protein: CSAPRPGQGLAGELFF.

In nucleotides, the CDR3 is TGTGCCAGCTCACCCCAGGGGGCGCCTGGAAACACCATATATTTT. Translation: CASSPQGAPGNTIYF. The chain links TRBV18 to TRBJ1-3; 8 bases agree with TRBD1. After removal of 3 bases from V and 2 bases from J, the junction contained 3 bases not matched to a gene. The CDR3 is 15 residues long. CDR1 and CDR2 from the germline V gene are KGHSH and LQKENI.

This sequence joins TRBV4-2 and TRBJ1-2; tentative D call: TRBD1 (5 bases). V lost 0 bases and J lost 7, with 12 bases in between. CDR3 size: 14 residues. The V gene's germline CDR1 is LGHNA and CDR2 YNFKEQ. CDR3 in amino acids: CASSQDWGGPGYTF. CDR3 nucleotide sequence: TGTGCCAGCAGCCAAGATTGGGGGGGACCTGGCTACACCTTC.